A selection of T cell receptor beta chains follows, all from one sample in a study of T cells in Graves' hyperthyroidism and ophthalmopathy. MiXCR, run by TCRdb on the multiplex PCR reads, gives a single entry per CDR3 protein. Found here are roughly 170,000 distinct CDR3 sequences, about 18% of them singletons; the top ten hold roughly 29%. The sequenced sample was blood. The origin of the receptors is a woman aged 45-65 years with Graves' hyperthyroidism. The CDR3 runs from the conserved cysteine through the conserved F or W. Fields, in order: V gene, D gene, J gene, clone size, CDR3 DNA, CDR3 protein. The D gene is left open where the match is weak. Only some rows state a clone size, as once, few, many or a class for expanded clones.

TRBV2	.	TRBJ1-6	many	TGTGCCAGCAGTGAACGCAGCCCGATGAATAATTCACCCCTCCACTTT	CASSERSPMNNSPLHF
TRBV7-2	.	TRBJ1-1	many	TGTGCCAGCAGCTTAGGGGGTAGCAGACTCGTGAACACTGAAGCTTTCTTT	CASSLGGSRLVNTEAFF
TRBV5-1	.	TRBJ2-2	many	TGCGCCAGCAGCTTGAGACAGGACAGAAACACCGGGGAGCTGTTTTTT	CASSLRQDRNTGELFF
TRBV27	.	TRBJ1-4	many	TGTGCCAGCCGTCCTCGGGGGATCGGGCTTAATGAAAAACTGTTTTTT	CASRPRGIGLNEKLFF
TRBV27	.	TRBJ2-1	few	TGTGCCAGCAGTTTAACCCAGGGGGGAGGCCCCTACAATGAGCAGTTCTTC	CASSLTQGGGPYNEQFF
TRBV7-9	TRBD1	TRBJ2-7	.	TGTGCCAGCAGTCTAGGACAGGGGATCTACGAGCAGTACTTC	CASSLGQGIYEQYF
TRBV24-1	TRBD1	TRBJ2-5	.	TGTGCCACCAGTGCAGGAGACAGGGACCTCGGGGAGACCCAGTACTTC	CATSAGDRDLGETQYF
TRBV29-1	.	TRBJ1-6	few	TGCAGCGCTTCACAGGGTCTTAATTCACCCCTCCACTTT	CSASQGLNSPLHF
TRBV2	TRBD1	TRBJ2-7	.	TGTGCCAGCTTAGAGGACAGGGACGCCTACGAGCAGTACTTC	CASLEDRDAYEQYF
TRBV9	.	TRBJ2-5	few	TGTGCCAGCAGCCCGGACGGAAGGCCAGGGAGTATCCAGTACTTC	CASSPDGRPGSIQYF
TRBV5-5	TRBD1	TRBJ1-5	few	TGTGCCAGCAGCTTGGCAGCGACAGGGTCGGGCAATCAGCCCCAGCATTTT	CASSLAATGSGNQPQHF
TRBV18	TRBD1	TRBJ2-7	many	TGTGCCAGCAGCCCACGGACAGGGTCCTACGAGCAGTACTTC	CASSPRTGSYEQYF
TRBV28	.	TRBJ1-5	many	TGTGCCAGCAGATTAGGGGGAGCCGGGCAGCCCCAGCATTTT	CASRLGGAGQPQHF
TRBV6-1	.	TRBJ2-4	few	TGTGCCAGCAGTCTACCTGGGGCCGAGGGCAAAAACATTCAGTACTTC	CASSLPGAEGKNIQYF
TRBV5-8	.	TRBJ2-2	.	TGTGCCAGCAGCTTGGGGCTACTCACCGGGGAGCTGTTTTTT	CASSLGLLTGELFF
TRBV11-2	.	TRBJ1-1	many	TGTGCCAGCAGCTTACGACAGGTAGCGGACACTGAAGCTTTCTTT	CASSLRQVADTEAFF
TRBV5-6	.	TRBJ1-1	many	TGTGCCAGCAGCTTCCCGGGACAATACACTGAAGCTTTCTTT	CASSFPGQYTEAFF
TRBV9	TRBD1	TRBJ2-7	once	TGTGCCAGCAGCGTAGGGGACAGTGCAACCTACGAGCAGTACTTC	CASSVGDSATYEQYF
TRBV29-1	.	TRBJ2-5	few	TGCAGCGTCGGAGTATTACCCGAGACCCGGTACTTC	CSVGVLPETRYF
TRBV6-2/TRBV6-3	TRBD2	TRBJ2-5	.	TGTGCCAGCAGTTACCCCGCCGGACTAGCGGGCCTCCAAGAGACCCAGTACTTC	CASSYPAGLAGLQETQYF
TRBV12-5	.	TRBJ1-4	once	TGTGCTAGTGGTTCTCCCCCCGGGGGGACTGAAAAACTGTTTTTT	CASGSPPGGTEKLFF
TRBV2	.	TRBJ1-5	many	TGTGCCAGCAGTGGGCCAGGGGACGAGCAGCCCCAGCATTTT	CASSGPGDEQPQHF
TRBV12-3/TRBV12-4	TRBD1	TRBJ2-2	once	TGTGCCAGCAGTACCGGGACAGGAGCCTGGGGGGAGCTGTTTTTT	CASSTGTGAWGELFF
TRBV7-9	TRBD2	TRBJ2-7	.	TGTGCCAGCAGCTTTCTCGGACTAGCGGGAGATAACGAGCAGTACTTC	CASSFLGLAGDNEQYF
TRBV11-3	.	TRBJ2-1	many	TGTGCCAGCAGCCCGGGGGAGGGGGAGAATGAGCAGTTCTTC	CASSPGEGENEQFF
TRBV5-1	.	TRBJ2-2	many	TGCGCCAGCAGCCCGACCCTACAGAGCACCGGGGAGCTGTTTTTT	CASSPTLQSTGELFF
TRBV5-1	.	TRBJ1-2	many	TGCGCCAGCAGCTTGCTGACAGTAGACTATGGCTACACCTTC	CASSLLTVDYGYTF
TRBV28	.	TRBJ2-1	.	TGTGCCAGCGCGTGGACTCCCTACAATGAGCAGTTCTTC	CASAWTPYNEQFF
TRBV7-9	TRBD1	TRBJ2-1	once	TGTGCCAGCAGCTTACCTCACAGGGGTGAGCGGTACTTC	CASSLPHRGERYF
TRBV3-1	.	TRBJ1-5	many	TGTGCCAGCAGCCAAGATTACGGCAGGGTGGGAGGGCCCCAGCATTTT	CASSQDYGRVGGPQHF
TRBV4-2	.	TRBJ1-1	many	TGTGCCAGCAGCCAAGATCCCTCCATGAACACTGAAGCTTTCTTT	CASSQDPSMNTEAFF
TRBV28	.	TRBJ2-1	many	TGTGCCAGCACGTTGCCTAGCAGATCCTACAATGAGCAGTTCTTC	CASTLPSRSYNEQFF
TRBV29-1	TRBD2	TRBJ2-7	.	TGCAGCGGGGCTCGGGGGGGCGGGTACGAGCAGTACTTC	CSGARGGGYEQYF
TRBV5-6	TRBD1	TRBJ1-4	many	TGTGCCAGCAGAGCAGGGGGCGCAGCTAATGAAAAACTGTTTTTT	CASRAGGAANEKLFF
TRBV5-1	.	TRBJ1-2	many	TGCGCCAGCAGAACAGGGAATGGTGGCTACACCTTC	CASRTGNGGYTF
TRBV20-1	.	TRBJ1-1	many	TGCAGTGCTAGTAGGGGGGAGATGAACACTGAAGCTTTCTTT	CSASRGEMNTEAFF
TRBV6-5	TRBD2	TRBJ2-7	many	TGTGCCAGCAGTTACTCGATGGGACTAGCGGCCTACGAGCAGTACTTC	CASSYSMGLAAYEQYF
TRBV7-9	.	TRBJ1-1	many	TGTGCCAGCATACCGTACGGGCAACTTAACACTGAAGCTTTCTTT	CASIPYGQLNTEAFF
TRBV12-3/TRBV12-4	.	TRBJ2-7	.	TGTACCAGCAGTTTTAGGAGACAGTTATCCTACGAGCAGTACTTC	CTSSFRRQLSYEQYF
TRBV6-2/TRBV6-3	.	TRBJ1-1	many	TGTGCCAGCAGTCGGAATCTTCAGACGAACACTGAAGCTTTCTTT	CASSRNLQTNTEAFF
TRBV5-1	TRBD1	TRBJ1-4	many	TGCGCCAGCAGCTTAGGACAGGGGTGGGAAAAACTGTTTTTT	CASSLGQGWEKLFF
TRBV11-2	.	TRBJ2-3	many	TGTGCCAGCAGCCGCAGGGCAAGCACAGATACGCAGTATTTT	CASSRRASTDTQYF
TRBV27	.	TRBJ2-1	.	TGTGCCAGCAGTTTACAAGCTCTCTACTCCTACAATGAGCAGTTCTTC	CASSLQALYSYNEQFF
TRBV7-9	.	TRBJ2-3	.	TGTGCCAGCAGCCGTCTTAAGGACGGGAACACAGATACGCAGTATTTT	CASSRLKDGNTDTQYF
TRBV28	.	TRBJ1-2	.	TGTGCCAGCAGTCCATCATTAGGGGTACTCTATGGCTACACCTTC	CASSPSLGVLYGYTF
TRBV28	.	TRBJ1-6	many	TGTGCCAGCAGTTTGGTTCCTAATTCACCCCTCCACTTT	CASSLVPNSPLHF
TRBV4-1	TRBD1	TRBJ1-2	.	TGCGCCAGCAGCCAACCTACGGGGGACAGGCGGCGGGGCTACACCTTC	CASSQPTGDRRRGYTF
TRBV20-1	.	TRBJ2-3	many	TGCAGTGCTAGCAACTACGCTCGGAGCGGGAGCACAGATACGCAGTATTTT	CSASNYARSGSTDTQYF
TRBV12-3/TRBV12-4	.	TRBJ1-5	many	TGTGCCAGCTCTCCGGGTAACGGTGGGTCAGCCCAGCATTTT	CASSPGNGGSAQHF
TRBV5-1	TRBD1	TRBJ1-1	many	TGCGCCAGCAGCGGGGGGACAGGGATCAACACTGAAGCTTTCTTT	CASSGGTGINTEAFF
TRBV12-3/TRBV12-4	.	TRBJ2-5	many	TGTGCCAGCAGTTTCTCCCTGGGACCCCGGGAGACCCAGTACTTC	CASSFSLGPRETQYF
TRBV6-5	TRBD1	TRBJ1-2	many	TGTGCCAGCAGTTCATCCGGGACAGGGAACTATGGCTACACCTTC	CASSSSGTGNYGYTF
TRBV6-2/TRBV6-3	.	TRBJ2-3	few	TGTGCCAGCGGTTACTCGAAATCCGGTAGATCCACAGATACGCAGTATTTT	CASGYSKSGRSTDTQYF
TRBV4-1	TRBD1	TRBJ1-3	.	TGCGCCAGCAGCCCTAGGACAGGCCTCATGTTTGGAAACACCATATATTTT	CASSPRTGLMFGNTIYF
TRBV19	.	TRBJ1-1	many	TGTGCCAGTAGACCAGGGTTGCACACTGAAGCTTTCTTT	CASRPGLHTEAFF
TRBV20-1	.	TRBJ1-3	many	TGCAGTGCTAGAGTTGGAGGGACTGGAAACACCATATATTTT	CSARVGGTGNTIYF